These 4 T cell receptor beta chains share one sample of origin, sequenced in a study of blood T cell repertoires in COVID-19. Produced via immunoSEQ multiplex PCR; TCRdb's table is partial and in-frame only. Among about 64,000 clones listed, 70% to 90% were seen once. The material sequenced was peripheral blood. Every receptor here comes from a man in his forties with acute or convalescent COVID-19.

The chain employs TRBV11-3 and TRBJ1-1, with 9 bases that match TRBD1. The CDR3 runs 16 residues. V lost 9 bases to trimming and J lost 6 bases; unmatched junction nucleotides: 17. CDR1 is SGHNT and CDR2 is YENEEA in the germline V gene. The CDR3 DNA follows: TGTGCCAGTCAGGGACAGGGCTTGGCGGGATGGGCTGAAGCTTTCTTT. This encodes CASQGQGLAGWAEAFF.

CDR3 residues: CASSEARTGPAREQYF. CDR3 sequence (DNA): TGTGCCAGCAGTGAAGCGAGGACAGGTCCCGCTCGTGAGCAGTACTTC. The chain has TRBV6-1 and TRBJ2-7; 7 nucleotides match TRBD1. Germline values: CDR1 MNHNS, CDR2 SASEGT. The CDR3 runs to 16 residues. J gave up 7 bases and V 0 bases, and 12 bases lay outside the gene matches.

V is TRBV12-3 or TRBV12-4 and J is TRBJ1-1; D is uncertain. V lost 3 bases to trimming and J lost 1 base, with 6 bases between them. This CDR3 is built from 13 residues. The CDR3, as DNA: TGTGCCAGCAGTTTGGGCACGAACACTGAAGCTTTCTTT. This codes for CASSLGTNTEAFF.

The rearrangement joins TRBV29-1 to TRBJ2-3; D possibly corresponds to TRBD1 (5 bases). Germline V CDR1 and CDR2: SQVTM, ANQGSEA. The CDR3 has 11 amino acids. The CDR3 sequence: CTTQDTDTQYF. As DNA, the CDR3 is TGCACAACACAGGACACAGATACGCAGTATTTT.